The text below deals with one T cell receptor beta chain. Its specificity is not known. This entry belongs to a study of beta chain features in type 1 diabetes. Study as a whole: Across every sample, about 100 million sorted cells were examined in total. General observations from the study: A greater similarity of naive, central memory and Treg TCRB repertoires was seen among patients than among healthy donors. A possible short-template PCR bias applies equally to patients and controls. Type 1 diabetes patients had TCRB CDR3s that were shorter (moderately but significantly so) in all four CD4+ subsets.

The germline gives CDR1 SGHVS, CDR2 FNYEAQ. V lost 1 base to trimming and J lost 4 bases, with 4 bases between them. This CDR3 comprises 12 residues. Expressed TCRB transcripts got sequenced, as all isolated RNA was reverse transcribed. The protocol was immunoSEQ multiplex PCR, while the TCRdb copy is restricted to in-frame clones and leaves out a portion. Counted here are about 650,000 clones, about an eighth occurring once; the ten biggest clones make up over 0.1%. The chain employs TRBV7-6 and TRBJ2-5; D is ambiguous. Sequenced input: naive CD4+ T cells from blood. The clonotype was recovered from a man aged 30 to 45 with type 1 diabetes. The CDR3 sequence: CASSLGPETQYF. Here the CDR3 DNA reads TGTGCCAGCAGCTTAGGACCAGAGACCCAGTACTTC.